This paragraph covers one TCR beta chain sequence. This sample was taken from a study of blood T cells in healthy people across ages. This CDR3 has 16 amino acids. With 5 bases removed from V and 5 bases from J, the gap between germline ends came to 22 bases. Germline lookup yields CDR1 MDHEN and CDR2 SYDVKM. Next came a second PCR, run for about 6 to 11 cycles, which used a sample-barcoded 5' primer along with a J-beta primer mix. Each CDR3 protein gets one entry after TCRdb re-called the 5' RACE reads with MiXCR. The sample contains approximately 1.5 million distinct CDR3 sequences, 34% of which appear only once.

The receptor's source is a woman aged 25 to 39 in good health. V usage is TRBV28 and J usage is TRBJ2-7; perhaps TRBD2 as D (6 bases). Sequenced material: blood. CDR3 amino acids: CASSPAWDSEEDEQYF. Here the CDR3 DNA reads TGTGCCAGCAGTCCCGCCTGGGACTCAGAAGAGGACGAGCAGTACTTC.